This TCR beta chain was observed in a study of blood T cell repertoires in COVID-19. Study overall: Sample material is recorded as cDNA or gDNA derived from T cells, B-cell-depleted T cells, or PBMCs.

The method was immunoSEQ multiplex PCR; TCRdb's version includes in-frame clones alone and lacks a portion of them. The repertoire holds approximately 140,000 clones, with just over 85% as singletons. This CDR3 contains 14 residues. V lost 5 bases to trimming and J lost 4 bases; unmatched junction nucleotides: 6. Germline CDR1 reads MNHEY; CDR2 reads SVGAGI. This chain links TRBV6-5 with TRBJ1-1; 8 bases fit TRBD1. The sequenced sample was peripheral blood. This receptor was taken from a woman between 55 and 75 years old with acute or convalescent COVID-19. The DNA of the CDR3 is TGTGCCAGCAGTACAGGGGGTCACACCACTGAAGCTTTCTTT. It translates to CASSTGGHTTEAFF.